The clone carrying this T cell receptor beta chain was picked up one time. Authors' data handling: Amplifying reference gene primers gave estimates of nucleated cell counts. Using immunoSEQ multiplex PCR, the repertoire was profiled, and TCRdb retains in-frame clones only, with some absent. That table is the source of V, J and clone size, and D and trimming were worked out from the DNA. In the table there are fewer than 90,000 clones, around 90% of which are singletons. Trimming took off 0 bases at V and 9 bases at J, with 16 bases between the two ends. The germline CDR1 and CDR2 sequences are SGDLS and YYNGEE. This CDR3 spans 15 amino acids. These data come from a study of blood T cell repertoires in COVID-19.

The specimen sequenced was peripheral blood. The chain links TRBV9 to TRBJ2-1, with D perhaps matching TRBD1 (6 bases). This receptor was taken from a male donor with acute or convalescent COVID-19. CDR3 amino acids: CASSVVAQGRVEQFF. As DNA, the CDR3 is TGTGCCAGCAGCGTAGTGGCGCAGGGGCGGGTTGAGCAGTTCTTC.